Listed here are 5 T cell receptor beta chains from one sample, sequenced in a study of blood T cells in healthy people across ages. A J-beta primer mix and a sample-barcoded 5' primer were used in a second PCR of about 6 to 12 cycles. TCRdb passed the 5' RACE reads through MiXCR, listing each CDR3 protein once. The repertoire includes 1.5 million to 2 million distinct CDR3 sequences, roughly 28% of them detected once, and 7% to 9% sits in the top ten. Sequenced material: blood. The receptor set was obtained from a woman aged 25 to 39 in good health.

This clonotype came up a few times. DNA of the CDR3: TGTGCCAGCAGCAAAGACAGACGGGACCCGAAGCCCTACGAGCAGTACTTC. Its protein is CASSKDRRDPKPYEQYF. V gene TRBV21-1 combines with J gene TRBJ2-7; the table calls TRBD1, which could not be checked here. TRBV21-1 is labeled a pseudogene. The CDR3 runs to 17 residues.

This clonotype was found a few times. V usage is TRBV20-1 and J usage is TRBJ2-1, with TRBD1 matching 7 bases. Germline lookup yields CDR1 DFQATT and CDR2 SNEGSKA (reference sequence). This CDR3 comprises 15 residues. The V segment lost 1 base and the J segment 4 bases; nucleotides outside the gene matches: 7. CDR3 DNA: TGCAGTGCTAGAGCCGGACAGGAATATTACAATGAGCAGTTCTTC. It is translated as CSARAGQEYYNEQFF.

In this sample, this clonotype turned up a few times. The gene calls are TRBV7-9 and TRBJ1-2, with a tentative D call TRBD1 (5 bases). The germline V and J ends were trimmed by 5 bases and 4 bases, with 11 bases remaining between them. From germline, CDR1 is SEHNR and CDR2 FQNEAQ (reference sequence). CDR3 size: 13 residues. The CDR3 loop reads CASSIQGFYGYTF. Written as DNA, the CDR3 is TGTGCCAGCAGCATCCAGGGCTTCTATGGCTACACCTTC. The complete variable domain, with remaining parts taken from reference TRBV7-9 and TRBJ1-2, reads DTGVSQNPRHKITKRGQNVTFRCDPISEHNRLYWYRQTLGQGPEFLTYFQNEAQLEKSRLLSDRFSAERPKGSFSTLEIQRTEQGDSAMYLCASSIQGFYGYTFGSGTRLTVV.

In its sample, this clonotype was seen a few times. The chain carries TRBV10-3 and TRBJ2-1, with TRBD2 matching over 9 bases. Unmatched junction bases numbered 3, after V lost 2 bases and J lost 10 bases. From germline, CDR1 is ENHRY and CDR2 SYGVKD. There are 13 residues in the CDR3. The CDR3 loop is CAISEAGLAEQFF. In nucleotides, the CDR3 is TGTGCCATCAGTGAGGCTGGACTAGCGGAGCAGTTCTTC.

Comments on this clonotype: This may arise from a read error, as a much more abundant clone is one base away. CDR3: CSVGGLPSSYNEQFF. The CDR3 DNA sequence: TGCAGCGTGGGGGGGCTACCAAGCTCCTACAATGAGCAGTTCTTC. This sequence joins TRBV29-1 and TRBJ2-1; perhaps TRBD2 as D (7 bases). Trimming pared 6 bases from V and 0 bases from J, leaving 15 bases between. In germline, CDR1 is SQVTM, CDR2 ANQGSEA. The CDR3 loop spans 15 amino acids.